Below, 8 T cell receptor beta chains from the same sample are listed, as sequenced in a study of control samples from healthy donors and cancer patients. Profiled with immunoSEQ multiplex PCR; TCRdb holds only in-frame clones, not every one. The sample consists of around 130,000 clones, about 95% of them appearing once. The sample comprised blood. The receptors stem from a man aged 25-45 years in good health.

The chain has TRBV4-2 and TRBJ2-7; TRBD1 might be the D (5 bases). The CDR3 is 14 amino acids. The V end lost 1 base, the J end lost 1 base, and 8 bases lay between the germline ends. Germline CDR1 is LGHNA and CDR2 is YNFKEQ. The CDR3 nucleotides read TGTGCCAGCAGCCAAGGAAAGGGGTCCTACGAGCAGTACTTC. Translated, it gives CASSQGKGSYEQYF.

Comment on this clone: Additional DNA sequences in this sample encode the identical CDR3. The chain links TRBV5-1 to TRBJ1-1, with D hard to call. The CDR3 loop spans 13 amino acids. Germline values: CDR1 SGHRS, CDR2 YFSETQ. V gave up 2 bases and J gave up 1 base, with 6 bases separating them. The DNA of the CDR3 is TGCGCCAGCAGCTTAACGGGGAACACTGAAGCTTTCTTT. This translates into CASSLTGNTEAFF. The full variable domain, in which reference TRBV5-1 and TRBJ1-1 provide the parts outside the CDR3, is KAGVTQTPRYLIKTRGQQVTLSCSPISGHRSVSWYQQTPGQGLQFLFEYFSETQRNKGNFPGRFSGRQFSNSRSEMNVSTLELGDSALYLCASSLTGNTEAFFGQGTRLTVV.

CDR3 nucleotide sequence: TGTGCCAGCAAATCAGACCCGACGGAACAGCCCCAGCATTTT. Protein product: CASKSDPTEQPQHF. V and J are TRBV2 and TRBJ1-5; D is uncertain. The CDR3 has 14 amino acids. Germline CDR1 is SNHLY and CDR2 is FYNNEI. Trimming removed 7 bases from V and 7 bases from J, with 17 bases in between. Full variable domain (outside the CDR3, taken from reference TRBV2 and TRBJ1-5): EPEVTQTPSHQVTQMGQEVILRCVPISNHLYFYWYRQILGQKVEFLVSFYNNEISEKSEIFDDQFSVERPDGSNFTLKIRSTKLEDSAMYFCASKSDPTEQPQHFGDGTRLSIL.

In this sample, this clone turned up once. The V gene is TRBV7-8, the J gene TRBJ2-7, with 9 bases fitting TRBD2. CDR3 length: 16 residues. Trimming removed 1 base from V and 6 bases from J; junction bases left unmatched: 10. Germline values: CDR1 SGHVS, CDR2 FQNEAQ. The CDR3 nucleotides read TGTGCCAGCAGCTTAGTTTTGCGGGGGGGAAATGGCGAGCAGTACTTC. Translating gives CASSLVLRGGNGEQYF.

The chain combines TRBV27 with TRBJ1-6; a possible D gene is TRBD1 (5 bases). The CDR3 spans 18 residues. Germline V gives CDR1 MNHEY, CDR2 SMNVEV (reference sequence). Deletions cut 4 bases from V and 0 bases from J, with 16 bases between. CDR3 loop: CASSSPGPKSSYNSPLHF. In DNA form, the CDR3 reads TGTGCCAGCAGTTCGCCGGGACCCAAGAGCTCCTATAATTCACCCCTCCACTTT.

The chain joins TRBV5-4 to TRBJ1-6, with TRBD1 matching over 7 bases. From germline, CDR1 is SGHNT and CDR2 YYREEE (reference sequence). The CDR3 contains 15 residues. J lost 4 bases, V lost 4 bases, and 5 bases had no gene match. The CDR3 reads CASSRDSSYNSPLHF. The CDR3 DNA sequence: TGTGCCAGCAGCCGGGACAGCAGTTATAATTCACCCCTCCACTTT.

This clone was picked up a small number of times. This chain joins TRBV6-4 and TRBJ2-1; possible D gene TRBD2, 6 bases. Germline assignment: CDR1 MRHNA and CDR2 SNTAGT. Trimming left V 2 bases short and J 4 bases short, with 9 bases between. This CDR3 is 14 amino acids long. CDR3 protein: CASSDSSGYNEQFF. The CDR3 DNA sequence: TGTGCCAGCAGTGACAGTAGCGGTTACAATGAGCAGTTCTTC.

Regarding this clone: The sample carries other DNA sequences with the same CDR3. The chain is built from TRBV18 and TRBJ1-1; D unresolved. The CDR3 sequence is 13 residues long. V lost 3 bases and J 0 bases, leaving 5 bases between the germline ends. CDR1 and CDR2 (germline): KGHSH, LQKENI. The CDR3 reads CASSPGMNTEAFF. The CDR3 DNA sequence: TGTGCCAGCTCACCGGGCATGAACACTGAAGCTTTCTTT.